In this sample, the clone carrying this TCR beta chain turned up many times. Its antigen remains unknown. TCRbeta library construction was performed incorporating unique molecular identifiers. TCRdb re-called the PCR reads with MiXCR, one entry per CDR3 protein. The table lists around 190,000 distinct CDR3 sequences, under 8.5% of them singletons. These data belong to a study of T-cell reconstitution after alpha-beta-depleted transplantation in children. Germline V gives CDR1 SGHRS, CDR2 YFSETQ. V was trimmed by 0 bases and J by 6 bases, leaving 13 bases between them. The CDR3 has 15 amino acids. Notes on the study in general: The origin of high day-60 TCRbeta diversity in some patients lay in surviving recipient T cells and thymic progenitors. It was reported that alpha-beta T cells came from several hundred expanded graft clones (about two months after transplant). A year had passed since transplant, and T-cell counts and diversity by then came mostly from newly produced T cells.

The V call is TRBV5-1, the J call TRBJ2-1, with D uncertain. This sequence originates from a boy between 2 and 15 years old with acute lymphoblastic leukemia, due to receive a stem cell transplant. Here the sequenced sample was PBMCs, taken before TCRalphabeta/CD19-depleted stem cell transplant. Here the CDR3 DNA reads TGCGCCAGCAGCTTGGAGAACCCCGCCTTCAATGAGCAGTTCTTC. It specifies CASSLENPAFNEQFF.